This entry describes one TCR beta chain. This sample stems from a study of PD-L1 blockade in urothelial cancer. The method was immunoSEQ multiplex PCR; TCRdb's version includes in-frame clones alone and lacks a portion of them. The data contain 40,000 to 55,000 clones, roughly 86% of them singletons. Germline CDR1 reads SGHTS; CDR2 reads YDEGEE. The CDR3 length is 12 residues. Deletions cut 4 bases from V and 11 bases from J, with 13 bases between. The time point: pretreatment peripheral blood. This TCR was recovered from a man aged 55 to 70 with urothelial cancer. The genes are TRBV5-8 and TRBJ1-5; tentatively, D is TRBD1 (5 bases). Material: PBMCs, obtained around atezolizumab (anti-PD-L1) treatment. The chain's CDR3 is CASSRRGGAQHF. The CDR3 DNA follows: TGTGCCAGCAGCCGCCGGGGAGGGGCCCAGCATTTT.